The clone carrying this T cell receptor beta chain was seen many times. Its ends do not fully match the called genes, so a read error is possible. TCRdb passed the RT-PCR reads through MiXCR, listing each CDR3 protein once. The sample carries about 680,000 distinct CDR3 sequences, about 14% recorded once. Germline lookup yields CDR1 SSHAT and CDR2 FNYEAQ (reference sequence). This CDR3 spans 15 amino acids. This sequence joins TRBV7-7 and TRBJ2-2; D perhaps matches TRBD2 (5 bases). The sequence derives from a female donor in good health, serving as a healthy control. The source material was memory CD4+ T cells from blood. The CDR3: CASSLEGSNTGELFF. The CDR3 nucleotides are TGTGCTAGCAGCTTAGAGGGATCGAACACCGGGGAGCTGTTTTTT.